This TCR beta chain was recorded in a study of blood T cell repertoires in COVID-19. Study background: The United States, Italy and Spain supplied acute and convalescent COVID-19 samples. From T cells, B-cell-depleted T cells, or PBMCs came the material, which was cDNA or gDNA.

In the original workflow: By means of reference gene primer amplification, nucleated cell counts were estimated. Clones were read by immunoSEQ multiplex PCR, and TCRdb kept only the in-frame ones, dropping some. V, J and clone size were drawn from that table, and D and trimming were deduced from the DNA. Here the sample spans some 240,000 clones, 90% being singletons. During active infection, Seattle patients enrolled and were then monitored through disease. CDR1 is MRHNA, CDR2 SNTAGT, per germline. The CDR3 sequence is 15 residues long. The V gene end was trimmed by 5 bases and the J gene end by 4 bases; junction bases not matched to a gene: 7. This clone was seen a single time.

V gene TRBV6-4 combines with J gene TRBJ2-3; 9 bases are a match to TRBD2. The TCR was taken from a woman aged 55-70 years with COVID-19, enrolled during active disease. The sample comprised peripheral blood. This chain's CDR3 is CASSQRAGGPDTQYF. The CDR3 nucleotides read TGTGCCAGCAGTCAAAGGGCGGGGGGGCCAGATACGCAGTATTTT.